Below, 28 T cell receptor beta chains from the same sample are listed, as sequenced in a study of T cells after posttransplantation cyclophosphamide. Sequencing was performed with immunoSEQ multiplex PCR; in TCRdb, only in-frame clones are kept and a portion is missing. Seen here are around 9,000 clones, over 95% observed once, and the top ten hold about 0.25%. The sequencing sample was made of naive CD8+ T cells sorted from PBMCs. The receptors shown here come from a man aged 45-65 years in good health, CMV-negative, and a related stem cell transplant donor.

The J gene is TRBJ2-7, the V gene TRBV7-9, with D possibly being TRBD1 (5 bases). Germline-derived CDR1 and CDR2 are SEHNR and FQNEAQ (reference sequence). Trimming cost V 2 bases and J 5 bases, with 10 bases left between them. The CDR3 totals 13 residues. DNA for the CDR3: TGTGCCAGCAGCTTACCCAGGGTGGACGAGCAGTACTTC. It specifies CASSLPRVDEQYF.

The gene calls are TRBV4-2 and TRBJ2-1; D is unresolved. The ends were cut back, 4 bases at V and 7 bases at J, with 17 bases in the middle. The germline CDR1 and CDR2 sequences are LGHNA and YNFKEQ. The CDR3 sequence is 15 residues long. This CDR3 reads CASSLLLTDSNEQFF. As DNA, the CDR3 is TGTGCCAGCAGCCTCCTCCTCACCGACTCTAATGAGCAGTTCTTC.

J is TRBJ2-3 and V is TRBV6-6; 9 nucleotides line up with TRBD1. This CDR3 contains 14 residues. With 6 bases clipped from V and 5 bases from J, the junction kept 6 bases outside the gene matches. CDR1 is MNHNY, CDR2 SVGAGI, per germline (reference sequence). The DNA of the CDR3 is TGTGCCAGCAGCCCGACAGGGGGGGGAGATACGCAGTATTTT. The encoded protein is CASSPTGGGDTQYF.

The chain couples TRBV29-1 to TRBJ2-1; TRBD2 matches at 8 bases. The CDR3 is 16 residues long. In germline, CDR1 is SQVTM, CDR2 ANQGSEA. Trimming cost V 6 bases and J 3 bases; bases outside gene matches: 13. Here the CDR3 DNA reads TGCAGCGTCCGCGGTGGGCGGACTAGCAGCTACAATGAGCAGTTCTTC. Residues: CSVRGGRTSSYNEQFF.

This chain joins TRBV18 and TRBJ1-1, with D possibly being TRBD1 (6 bases). Germline CDR1 reads KGHSH; CDR2 reads LQKENI. The CDR3 consists of 12 residues. V was clipped by 5 bases and J by 3 bases, with 7 bases between them. CDR3 amino acids: CASSKGDTEAFF. Here the CDR3 DNA reads TGTGCCAGCTCAAAGGGGGACACTGAAGCTTTCTTT.

The V and J genes are TRBV11-3 and TRBJ2-2; D remains ambiguous. The germline V gene has CDR1 SGHNT and CDR2 YENEEA. The CDR3 covers 13 residues. V was cut by 5 bases and J by 6 bases, with 10 bases left in between. CDR3 nucleotides: TGTGCCAGCAGCCTAGGCTACTCCGGGGAGCTGTTTTTT. Its protein product is CASSLGYSGELFF.

The CDR3 region has the DNA TGTGCCAGCAGCGCTAGCGGGAGAACCGACACCGGGGAGCTGTTTTTT. Its protein product is CASSASGRTDTGELFF. The rearrangement joins TRBV6-4 to TRBJ2-2; 10 bases line up with TRBD2. CDR1 and CDR2 from the germline V gene are MRHNA and SNTAGT. The ends lost 6 bases at V and 3 bases at J; junction bases unmatched: 7. CDR3 length: 16 amino acids.

The genes are TRBV7-2 and TRBJ1-5; TRBD1 agrees at 7 bases. There are 16 residues in the CDR3. The germline V gene encodes CDR1 SGHTA and CDR2 FQGNSA. J lost 0 bases, V lost 1 base, and 3 bases had no gene match. The CDR3 loop reads CASSLEGAYSNQPQHF. Written as DNA, the CDR3 is TGTGCCAGCAGCTTAGAGGGGGCCTATAGCAATCAGCCCCAGCATTTT. Variable domain in full (rest from reference TRBV7-2 and TRBJ1-5): GAGVSQSPSNKVTEKGKDVELRCDPISGHTALYWYRQSLGQGLEFLIYFQGNSAPDKSGLPSDRFSAERTGGSVSTLTIQRTQQEDSAVYLCASSLEGAYSNQPQHFGDGTRLSIL.

The chain employs TRBV13 and TRBJ2-2; D might be TRBD2 (5 bases). Germline CDR1 is PRHDT and CDR2 is FYEKMQ (reference sequence). CDR3 size: 20 residues. Deletions cut 2 bases from V and 3 bases from J, with 25 bases between. The CDR3 sequence: CASSLSPQRIRAEYTGELFF. CDR3 bases: TGTGCCAGCAGCTTATCCCCTCAGCGGATCCGCGCGGAATACACCGGGGAGCTGTTTTTT.

The chain combines TRBV5-6 with TRBJ2-1, with a weak D call TRBD2 (6 bases). Germline loops: CDR1 SGHDT, CDR2 YYEEEE. V lost 3 bases and J lost 10, with 8 bases in between. The length of the CDR3 is 11 residues. The chain's CDR3 is CASSSAGEQFF. For the CDR3, the DNA is TGTGCCAGCAGCTCCGCGGGGGAGCAGTTCTTC.

The rearrangement joins TRBV7-6 to TRBJ2-2, with D maybe TRBD1 (6 bases). The CDR3 totals 17 residues. The germline gives CDR1 SGHVS, CDR2 FNYEAQ. The germline V and J ends were trimmed by 4 bases and 2 bases, with 17 bases remaining between them. DNA of the CDR3: TGTGCCAGCAGCTATGACCGCCTGGGACAAAACACCGGGGAGCTGTTTTTT. It translates to CASSYDRLGQNTGELFF.

The V call is TRBV6-1, the J call TRBJ1-5; 8 bases fit TRBD1. Germline CDR1 MNHNS, CDR2 SASEGT. The length of the CDR3 is 19 residues. J was trimmed by 4 bases and V by 1 base; bases with no gene match: 15. CDR3: CASSEEQGFGQGFNQPQHF. CDR3 in DNA: TGTGCCAGCAGTGAAGAACAGGGTTTTGGACAGGGATTTAATCAGCCCCAGCATTTT.

V gene TRBV7-9 combines with J gene TRBJ1-2; 9 bases align to TRBD1. With 5 bases clipped from V and 4 bases from J, the junction kept 5 bases outside the gene matches. Germline CDR1 SEHNR, CDR2 FQNEAQ (reference sequence). The CDR3 is 14 residues long. The CDR3 sequence: CASSLRDRVYGYTF. CDR3 sequence (DNA): TGTGCCAGCAGCCTAAGGGACAGGGTCTATGGCTACACCTTC.

The CDR3 region is CASSQVIVDEQYF. As DNA, the CDR3 is TGTGCCAGCAGCCAAGTTATCGTAGACGAGCAGTACTTC. The J gene is TRBJ2-7, the V gene TRBV7-9, with no clear D. Germline V gene data show CDR1 as SEHNR and CDR2 as FQNEAQ (reference sequence). This CDR3 contains 13 residues. Between the trimmed V and J ends, which lost 5 bases and 5 bases, there was a span of 13 bases.

The rearrangement links TRBV9 to TRBJ2-2; 7 bases are a match to TRBD2. J gave up 1 base and V 2 bases, and 5 bases lay outside the gene matches. This CDR3 region has 16 residues. Germline values: CDR1 SGDLS, CDR2 YYNGEE. The CDR3 here is CASSVREGKNTGELFF. Here the CDR3 DNA reads TGTGCCAGCAGCGTTAGGGAGGGAAAGAACACCGGGGAGCTGTTTTTT.

The chain has TRBV9 and TRBJ2-3; D is possibly TRBD2 (6 bases). The CDR3 contains 13 residues. V shed 2 bases and J shed 3 bases, with 7 bases lying between them. Per germline, CDR1 SGDLS and CDR2 YYNGEE. For the CDR3, the DNA is TGTGCCAGCAGCGTGGGACTGACAGATACGCAGTATTTT. Its translation: CASSVGLTDTQYF.

This chain connects TRBV5-1 to TRBJ2-7; TRBD2 matches 14 bases. The length of the CDR3 is 19 residues. Germline-derived CDR1 and CDR2 are SGHRS and YFSETQ. Trimming at V came to 3 bases and at J to 0 bases, leaving 11 bases not matched to a gene. The CDR3 nucleotides read TGCGCCAGCAGCTGGACCGGGACTAGCGGGAGAACCAGCTCCTACGAGCAGTACTTC. Protein product: CASSWTGTSGRTSSYEQYF. The full variable domain, completed using reference TRBV5-1 and TRBJ2-7, is KAGVTQTPRYLIKTRGQQVTLSCSPISGHRSVSWYQQTPGQGLQFLFEYFSETQRNKGNFPGRFSGRQFSNSRSEMNVSTLELGDSALYLCASSWTGTSGRTSSYEQYFGPGTRLTVT.

In its sample, this clone was seen once. The V and J genes are TRBV5-4 and TRBJ1-3; 8 bases are a match to TRBD1. The germline CDR1 and CDR2 sequences are SGHNT and YYREEE (reference sequence). Unmatched junction bases numbered 7, after V lost 4 bases and J lost 4 bases. CDR3 length: 15 amino acids. The CDR3 protein is CASSTDRGVGNTIYF. The CDR3 region has the DNA TGTGCCAGCAGCACCGACAGGGGCGTCGGAAACACCATATATTTT.

CDR3 loop: CASVDSGSYEQYF. Written as DNA, the CDR3 is TGTGCCAGTGTTGATAGCGGAAGCTACGAGCAGTACTTC. The chain is built from TRBV27 and TRBJ2-7; D possibly corresponds to TRBD2 (6 bases). In germline, CDR1 is MNHEY, CDR2 SMNVEV (reference sequence). The V end lost 9 bases, the J end lost 3 bases, and 15 bases lay between the germline ends. The CDR3 contains 13 residues.

This sequence joins TRBV9 and TRBJ2-3; 9 bases align to TRBD2. CDR3 length: 16 amino acids. With 2 bases clipped from V and 5 bases from J, the junction kept 9 bases outside the gene matches. Germline V lookup: CDR1 SGDLS, CDR2 YYNGEE. The chain's CDR3 is CASSVLGGGAIDTQYF. CDR3 DNA sequence: TGTGCCAGCAGCGTTTTGGGCGGGGGGGCAATAGATACGCAGTATTTT.

The CDR3 loop reads CASSSRVHGNTIYF. The CDR3 DNA reads as TGTGCCAGCAGCTCCAGGGTTCACGGAAACACCATATATTTT. This chain joins TRBV11-1 and TRBJ1-3; tentatively, D is TRBD1 (5 bases). Trimming removed 4 bases from V and 4 bases from J, with 11 bases in between. From germline, CDR1 is SGHAT and CDR2 FQDESV (reference sequence). The CDR3 totals 14 residues.

The chain carries TRBV5-1 and TRBJ1-2; tentative D call: TRBD1 (5 bases). Germline CDR1 and CDR2: SGHRS and YFSETQ. This CDR3 spans 12 amino acids. Between the trimmed V and J ends, which lost 3 bases and 5 bases, there was a span of 8 bases. Here the CDR3 reads CASSSDSYGYTF. In DNA form, the CDR3 reads TGCGCCAGCAGCTCCGACAGTTATGGCTACACCTTC. Complete variable domain (other parts from reference TRBV5-1 and TRBJ1-2): KAGVTQTPRYLIKTRGQQVTLSCSPISGHRSVSWYQQTPGQGLQFLFEYFSETQRNKGNFPGRFSGRQFSNSRSEMNVSTLELGDSALYLCASSSDSYGYTFGSGTRLTVV.

Here the CDR3 reads CASSLRLTGELFF. CDR3 nucleotides: TGTGCCAGCAGCTTAAGGCTCACCGGGGAGCTGTTTTTT. This chain joins TRBV7-3 and TRBJ2-2; the D is unclear. Trimming removed 1 base at V and 4 bases at J, with 4 bases between. The V gene's germline CDR1 is SGHTA and CDR2 FQGTGA. The CDR3 is 13 amino acids.

A single count supports this clone. DNA of the CDR3: TGTGCCAGTAGTCGGGGGGGGAGCTCCTACAATGAGCAGTTCTTC. Translated, it gives CASSRGGSSYNEQFF. This chain joins TRBV19 and TRBJ2-1; TRBD2 agrees at 8 bases. The CDR3 has 15 residues. Germline loops: CDR1 LNHDA, CDR2 SQIVND (reference sequence). V gave up 5 bases and J gave up 0 bases; unmatched junction bases: 3.

The V and J genes are TRBV9 and TRBJ1-4; 10 bases line up with TRBD1. The CDR3 is 15 amino acids. Germline CDR1 and CDR2: SGDLS and YYNGEE. The V segment lost 4 bases and the J segment 6 bases; nucleotides outside the gene matches: 6. CDR3 amino acids: CASSTGTGADEKLFF. The CDR3 DNA sequence: TGTGCCAGCAGCACAGGGACAGGGGCCGATGAAAAACTGTTTTTT.

The V gene is TRBV7-9, the J gene TRBJ2-1; D is perhaps TRBD1 (5 bases). The germline CDR1 and CDR2 sequences are SEHNR and FQNEAQ (reference sequence). V was pared by 1 base and J by 9 bases, with 10 bases between. The CDR3 spans 13 residues. CDR3 nucleotides: TGTGCCAGCAGCTTAGGGGGCCAAGCTGAGCAGTTCTTC. Its translation is CASSLGGQAEQFF.

The rearrangement joins TRBV4-3 to TRBJ1-3; the D is unclear. Germline V gives CDR1 LGHNA, CDR2 YSLEER. The CDR3 is made up of 16 amino acids. V was cut by 0 bases and J by 0 bases, with 9 bases left in between. The CDR3 spells CASSQDSRSSGNTIYF. In nucleotides, the CDR3 is TGCGCCAGCAGCCAAGATTCCAGGTCCTCTGGAAACACCATATATTTT.

The V gene is TRBV6-1, the J gene TRBJ1-1, with 8 nucleotides matching TRBD1. The germline V gene encodes CDR1 MNHNS and CDR2 SASEGT. Unmatched junction bases numbered 4, after V lost 6 bases and J lost 4 bases. This CDR3 region has 13 residues. The CDR3 nucleotides are TGTGCCAGCAGCCAGGGGGCAAGCACTGAAGCTTTCTTT. Its translation is CASSQGASTEAFF.